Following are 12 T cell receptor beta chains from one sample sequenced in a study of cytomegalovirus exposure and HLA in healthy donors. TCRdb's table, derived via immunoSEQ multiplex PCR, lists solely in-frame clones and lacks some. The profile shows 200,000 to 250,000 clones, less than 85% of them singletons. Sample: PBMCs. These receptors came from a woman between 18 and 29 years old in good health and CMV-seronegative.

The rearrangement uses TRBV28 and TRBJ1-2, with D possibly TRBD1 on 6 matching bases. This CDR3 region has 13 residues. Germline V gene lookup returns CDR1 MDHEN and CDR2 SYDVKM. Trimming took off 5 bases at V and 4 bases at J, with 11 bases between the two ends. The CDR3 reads CASSQTGFYGYTF. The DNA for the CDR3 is TGTGCCAGCAGTCAGACAGGATTCTATGGCTACACCTTC.

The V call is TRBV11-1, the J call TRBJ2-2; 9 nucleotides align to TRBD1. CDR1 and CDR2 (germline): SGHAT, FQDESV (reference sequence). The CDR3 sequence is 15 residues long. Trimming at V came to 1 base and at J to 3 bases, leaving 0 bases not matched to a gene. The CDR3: CASSLGQGDTGELFF. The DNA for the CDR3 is TGTGCCAGCAGCTTAGGACAGGGGGACACCGGGGAGCTGTTTTTT.

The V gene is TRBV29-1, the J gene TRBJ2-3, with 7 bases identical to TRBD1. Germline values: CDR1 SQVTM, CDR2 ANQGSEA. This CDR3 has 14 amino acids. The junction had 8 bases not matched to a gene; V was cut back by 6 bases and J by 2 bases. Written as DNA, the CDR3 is TGCAGCGTGGCTACAGGGGATTTCACAGATACGCAGTATTTT. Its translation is CSVATGDFTDTQYF.

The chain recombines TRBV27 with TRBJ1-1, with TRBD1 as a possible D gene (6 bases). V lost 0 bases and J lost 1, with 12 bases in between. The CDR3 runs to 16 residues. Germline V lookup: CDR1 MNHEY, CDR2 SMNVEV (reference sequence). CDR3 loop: CASSLSMGAGNTEAFF. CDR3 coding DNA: TGTGCCAGCAGTTTATCTATGGGGGCGGGGAACACTGAAGCTTTCTTT.

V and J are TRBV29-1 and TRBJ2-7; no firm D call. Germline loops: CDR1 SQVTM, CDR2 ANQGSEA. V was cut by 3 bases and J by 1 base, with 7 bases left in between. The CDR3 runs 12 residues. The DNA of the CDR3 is TGCAGCGTTGATTCCGGGTCCTACGAGCAGTACTTC. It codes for CSVDSGSYEQYF.

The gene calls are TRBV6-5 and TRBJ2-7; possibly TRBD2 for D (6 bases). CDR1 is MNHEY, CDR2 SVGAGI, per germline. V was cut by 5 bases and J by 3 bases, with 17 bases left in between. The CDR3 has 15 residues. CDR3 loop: CASSKGFQGLYEQYF. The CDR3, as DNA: TGTGCCAGCAGTAAAGGCTTCCAGGGACTCTACGAGCAGTACTTC.

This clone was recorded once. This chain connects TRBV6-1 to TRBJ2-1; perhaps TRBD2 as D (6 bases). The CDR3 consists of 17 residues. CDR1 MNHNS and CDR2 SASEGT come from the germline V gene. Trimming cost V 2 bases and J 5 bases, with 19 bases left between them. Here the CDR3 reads CASSELPSASVNNEQFF. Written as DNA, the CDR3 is TGTGCCAGCAGTGAATTGCCATCGGCTAGCGTCAACAATGAGCAGTTCTTC.

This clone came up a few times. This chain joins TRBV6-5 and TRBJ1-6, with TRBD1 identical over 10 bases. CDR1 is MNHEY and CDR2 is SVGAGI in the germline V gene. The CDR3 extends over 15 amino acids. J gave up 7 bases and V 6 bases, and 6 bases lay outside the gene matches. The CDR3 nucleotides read TGTGCCAGCAGACCGGGACAGGGGAGCAATTCACCCCTCCACTTT. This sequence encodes CASRPGQGSNSPLHF.

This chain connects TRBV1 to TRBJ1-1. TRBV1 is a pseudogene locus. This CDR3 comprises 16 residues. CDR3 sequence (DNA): TGCACCAGCAGCCCCAAACGCCGGGCCCGAATCACTGAAGCTTTCTTT. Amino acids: CTSSPKRRARITEAFF.

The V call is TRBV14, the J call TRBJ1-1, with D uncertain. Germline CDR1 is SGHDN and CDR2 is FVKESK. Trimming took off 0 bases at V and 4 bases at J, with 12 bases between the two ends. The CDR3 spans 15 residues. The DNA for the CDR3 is TGTGCCAGCAGCCAAGATGTGAGGCTTTCCACTGAAGCTTTCTTT. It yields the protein CASSQDVRLSTEAFF.

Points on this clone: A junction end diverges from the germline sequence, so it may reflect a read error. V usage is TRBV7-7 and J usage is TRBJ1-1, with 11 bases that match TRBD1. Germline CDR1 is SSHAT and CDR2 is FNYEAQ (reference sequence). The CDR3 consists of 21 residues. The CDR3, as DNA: TGTGCTAGCAGCTTAGTCCCCCGCCCCCCCCTTGCAGGGACAGGGGGCACTGAAGCTTTCTTT. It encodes CASSLVPRPPLAGTGGTEAFF. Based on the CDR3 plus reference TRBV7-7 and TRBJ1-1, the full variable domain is GAGVSQSPRYKVTKRGQDVTLRCDPISSHATLYWYQQALGQGPEFLTYFNYEAQPDKSGLPSDRFSAERPEGSISTLTIQRTEQRDSAMYRCASSLVPRPPLAGTGGTEAFFGQGTRLTVV.

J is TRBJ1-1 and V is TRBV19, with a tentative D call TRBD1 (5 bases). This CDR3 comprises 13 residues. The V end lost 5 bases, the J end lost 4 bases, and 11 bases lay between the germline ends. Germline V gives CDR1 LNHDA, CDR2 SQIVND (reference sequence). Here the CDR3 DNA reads TGTGCCAGTAGTCAGGGTTTGGGCACTGAAGCTTTCTTT. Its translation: CASSQGLGTEAFF.